One sample yielded the 21 T cell receptor beta chains listed below, sequenced in a study of T cell repertoires in cytomegalovirus infection. MiXCR was run by TCRdb on the reads, yielding one entry per CDR3 protein. Altogether fewer than 550,000 distinct CDR3 sequences are present, roughly 30% being singletons, with the ten largest covering roughly an eighth. Sequencing input: PBMCs. The receptors were gathered from a human donor in good health (CMV status not recorded). Some clones in this sample may be carry-over from other donors' samples.

The CDR3 loop is CATGGAGSYEQYF. CDR3 bases: TGTGCCACCGGAGGGGCCGGATCCTACGAGCAGTACTTC. The rearrangement links TRBV24-1 to TRBJ2-7; the D gene is possibly TRBD2 (6 bases). The CDR3 is 13 residues long. CDR1 is KGHDR, CDR2 SFDVKD, per germline. Trimming pared 9 bases from V and 1 base from J, leaving 12 bases between.

This clonotype has a handful of counts. The J gene is TRBJ2-1, the V gene TRBV7-8; 7 bases line up with TRBD1. Unmatched junction bases numbered 10, after V lost 5 bases and J lost 0 bases. The CDR3 spans 17 residues. The germline CDR1 and CDR2 sequences are SGHVS and FQNEAQ. The CDR3 is CASSLRDRQSSYNEQFF. DNA for the CDR3: TGTGCCAGCAGCCTCCGGGACAGACAAAGCTCCTACAATGAGCAGTTCTTC.

This clonotype was seen many times. The V and J genes are TRBV29-1 and TRBJ2-1; either TRBD1 or TRBD2 may fit D (5 bases each). Germline V gene sequence: CDR1 SQVTM, CDR2 ANQGSEA. The CDR3 has 15 residues. With 5 bases removed from V and 7 bases from J, the gap between germline ends came to 21 bases. The CDR3 nucleotides are TGCAGCGTTCCGTCGAGGGGCGCGAGGATAAATGAGCAGTTCTTC. Residues: CSVPSRGARINEQFF.

This clonotype was observed a few times. V gene TRBV18 combines with J gene TRBJ1-5, with D possibly being TRBD1 (5 bases). Per the germline V gene, CDR1 is KGHSH and CDR2 is LQKENI. Trimming left V 5 bases short and J 2 bases short, with 10 bases between. CDR3 length: 14 residues. DNA for the CDR3: TGTGCCAGCTCAACGGACAAGGGCAATCAGCCCCAGCATTTT. It specifies CASSTDKGNQPQHF.

This clonotype was detected a few times. This sequence joins TRBV4-3 and TRBJ2-2, with D possibly being TRBD1 (6 bases). V was shortened by 6 bases and J by 3 bases, with 14 bases between the two germline ends. Germline assignment: CDR1 LGHNA and CDR2 YSLEER. The CDR3 spans 15 residues. CDR3 nucleotides: TGCGCCAGCAGGGCGGACGCAGGGGACACCGGGGAGCTGTTTTTT. It specifies CASRADAGDTGELFF.

This clonotype has just a few counts. V gene TRBV10-3 combines with J gene TRBJ2-7; TRBD1 is a possible D gene (5 bases). Germline V gene data show CDR1 as ENHRY and CDR2 as SYGVKD. The CDR3 loop spans 16 amino acids. Between the trimmed V and J ends, which lost 0 bases and 4 bases, there was a span of 16 bases. CDR3 nucleotides: TGTGCCATCAGTGAGTCGGAGTCCAGGGTAAGGTACGAGCAGTACTTC. Its protein is CAISESESRVRYEQYF.

This clonotype was observed many times. CDR3 sequence: CASSLPPAGTGSYEQYF. For the CDR3, the DNA is TGTGCCAGCAGCTTACCCCCGGCTGGGACAGGTTCCTACGAGCAGTACTTC. This chain links TRBV7-2 with TRBJ2-7, with 8 bases lining up with TRBD1. The CDR3 contains 17 residues. Per germline, CDR1 SGHTA and CDR2 FQGNSA. With V trimmed by 2 bases and J by 1 base, 10 bases remained unmatched.

This clonotype has only a few counts. The chain has TRBV19 and TRBJ2-1, with a tentative D call TRBD2 (6 bases). The V end was cut by 1 base, the J end by 0 bases, with 13 bases between. The CDR3 extends over 17 amino acids. CDR1 is LNHDA and CDR2 is SQIVND in the germline V gene (reference sequence). CDR3 amino acids: CASSIVATSASYNEQFF. The CDR3 DNA reads as TGTGCCAGTAGTATAGTTGCGACTAGTGCCTCCTACAATGAGCAGTTCTTC.

The chain couples TRBV6-6 to TRBJ2-7; maybe TRBD1 (6 bases). V was pared by 0 bases and J by 5 bases, with 14 bases between. There are 15 residues in the CDR3. From germline, CDR1 is MNHNY and CDR2 SVGAGI (reference sequence). CDR3 DNA sequence: TGTGCCAGCAGTTACTCTACGGGACATCCAGACGAGCAGTACTTC. This sequence encodes CASSYSTGHPDEQYF.

Note on this clonotype: The conserved final phenylalanine or tryptophan is absent from the CDR3, which likely points to a read error. The gene calls are TRBV6-2 or TRBV6-3 and TRBJ2-1, with 8 bases fitting TRBD1. Germline CDR1 MNHEY, CDR2 SVGEGT. The CDR3 runs 15 residues. V lost 7 bases to trimming and J lost 8 bases; unmatched junction nucleotides: 13. CDR3 bases: TGTGCCAGCACTCACAGGGGGGCAGGGGGGTATGAGCAGTTCTGC. It encodes CASTHRGAGGYEQFC.

As concerns this clonotype: This CDR3 fails to terminate in the conserved phenylalanine or tryptophan, so it likely reflects a read error. This rearrangement joins TRBV3-1 to TRBJ2-2, with D perhaps matching TRBD1 (5 bases). CDR1 and CDR2 (germline): LGHDT, YNNKEL (reference sequence). Trimming stripped 1 base from V and 0 bases from J, with 9 bases between. The CDR3 runs 16 residues. The CDR3 spells CASSQAWGTNTGELFL. In DNA form, the CDR3 reads TGTGCCAGCAGCCAAGCGTGGGGCACGAACACCGGGGAGCTGTTTTTG.

The CDR3 DNA reads as TGTGCCAGCAGCCGAATAGCGGGCCTACCCTACAATGAGCAGTTCTTC. Its translation: CASSRIAGLPYNEQFF. The chain couples TRBV14 to TRBJ2-1, with 7 bases aligning to TRBD2. With 4 bases clipped from V and 2 bases from J, the junction kept 8 bases outside the gene matches. Germline assignment: CDR1 SGHDN and CDR2 FVKESK. CDR3 size: 16 residues.

The chain is built from TRBV6-6 and TRBJ1-2, with 8 bases identical to TRBD1. V gave up 7 bases and J gave up 3 bases; unmatched junction bases: 10. The CDR3 contains 15 residues. The germline gives CDR1 MNHNY, CDR2 SVGAGI (reference sequence). CDR3 protein: CASKPGQGQDYGYTF. The DNA for the CDR3 is TGTGCCAGCAAGCCCGGACAGGGCCAAGACTATGGCTACACCTTC.

The chain has TRBV6-2 or TRBV6-3 and TRBJ2-7; possible D gene TRBD2, 5 bases. Trimming stripped 4 bases from V and 6 bases from J, with 10 bases between. The germline V gene encodes CDR1 MNHEY and CDR2 SVGEGT. CDR3 length equals 12 residues. The CDR3 is CASSFYGVEQYF. The CDR3 DNA is TGTGCCAGCAGTTTCTACGGGGTCGAGCAGTACTTC.

This clonotype was seen more than once but under ten times. Sequence at one end of the junction differs from germline and may be a read error. The CDR3 here is CASSQAGGPNFFF. In nucleotides, the CDR3 is TGTGCCAGCAGCCAAGCGGGGGGGCCTAATTTTTTCTTC. The gene calls are TRBV7-2 and TRBJ2-4; 10 bases are shared with TRBD2. Germline lookup yields CDR1 SGHTA and CDR2 FQGNSA. This CDR3 has 13 amino acids.

This clonotype was counted at least ten times. The chain employs TRBV2 and TRBJ1-1; TRBD1 matches 7 bases. The CDR3 is made up of 13 amino acids. The trim removed 10 bases at V and 4 bases at J, leaving 9 bases unmatched. The V gene's germline CDR1 is SNHLY and CDR2 FYNNEI. The CDR3 coding sequence is TGTGCCACCGAAGGGGGCGCGGGCACTGAAGCTTTCTTT. Its translation is CATEGGAGTEAFF.

At least ten counts were recorded for this clonotype. The genes are TRBV7-2 and TRBJ2-5; a weak D match, TRBD1 (5 bases). Germline CDR1 is SGHTA and CDR2 is FQGNSA. V lost 1 base and J lost 5, with 8 bases in between. This CDR3 has 13 residues. The CDR3 DNA follows: TGTGCCAGCAGCTTAGGCAGGGTGGAGACCCAGTACTTC. Its translation is CASSLGRVETQYF.

This clonotype was recorded a few times. The gene calls are TRBV6-5 and TRBJ1-1; D not resolved. CDR1 MNHEY and CDR2 SVGAGI come from the germline V gene. The CDR3 is 14 amino acids. The V gene lost 6 bases and the J gene lost 3 bases, with 14 bases spanning the gap. The CDR3 nucleotides read TGTGCCAGCAGCCCCACCTTCCGGGACACTGAAGCTTTCTTT. Protein sequence: CASSPTFRDTEAFF.

The table lists this clonotype with a few counts. This sequence joins TRBV12-3 or TRBV12-4 and TRBJ1-4, with unresolved D. This CDR3 is 15 amino acids long. With 8 bases removed from V and 3 bases from J, the gap between germline ends came to 16 bases. The CDR3 DNA is TGTGCCAGCTGCCCGGGCTCCGTTGCTAATGAAAAACTGTTTTTT. Encoded protein: CASCPGSVANEKLFF.

This clonotype appeared a few times. V and J are TRBV12-3 or TRBV12-4 and TRBJ1-2; 9 bases align to TRBD1. The CDR3 is 15 residues long. Trimming took 6 bases from V and 5 from J; bases not matched to a gene: 10. The CDR3 sequence: CASSPRPGTGYGYTF. CDR3 in DNA: TGTGCCAGCAGCCCTCGACCCGGGACAGGGTATGGCTACACCTTC.

A single count supports this clonotype. This may stem from a read error, because a much larger clone lies one nucleotide away. The chain links TRBV7-6 to TRBJ2-7; 8 bases line up with TRBD1. This CDR3 is 15 amino acids long. The germline V gene has CDR1 SGHVS and CDR2 FNYEAQ. The CDR3 DNA is TGTGACAGCAGCTCGTACCGGGACAGGTCCTACGAGCAGTACTTC. Amino acid sequence: CDSSSYRDRSYEQYF.